The 5 T cell receptor beta chains reported below all come from one sample, sequenced in a study of cytomegalovirus exposure and HLA in healthy donors. Primers included in the PCR were 60 Vbeta and 13 Jbeta primers. The data were produced by immunoSEQ multiplex PCR, yet TCRdb's version contains in-frame clones alone and is incomplete. Among about 100,000 clones listed, around 74% were seen once. Specimen: PBMCs. These receptors all stem from a man aged 35-49 years in good health and CMV-seropositive.

This chain joins TRBV9 and TRBJ2-3; TRBD2 aligns across 7 bases. J gave up 2 bases and V 5 bases, and 8 bases lay outside the gene matches. The CDR3 is 15 residues long. CDR1 is SGDLS and CDR2 is YYNGEE in the germline V gene. The CDR3 is CASRASGLDTDTQYF. The CDR3 nucleotides are TGTGCCAGCAGGGCTAGCGGTTTGGACACAGATACGCAGTATTTT.

In its sample, this clone was seen a few times. The chain recombines TRBV5-1 with TRBJ2-1; TRBD1 aligns across 7 bases. Germline trimming cut 2 bases from V and 13 bases from J; bases unmatched to any gene: 12. Germline assignment: CDR1 SGHRS and CDR2 YFSETQ. The CDR3 spans 14 residues. CDR3 region: CASSFSQGEGEQFF. In nucleotides, the CDR3 is TGCGCCAGCAGCTTCAGCCAGGGGGAAGGGGAACAGTTCTTC.

The chain recombines TRBV6-5 with TRBJ1-5; 7 bases match TRBD1. The CDR3 consists of 13 residues. CDR1 and CDR2 from the germline V gene are MNHEY and SVGAGI. Trimming cost V 5 bases and J 7 bases; bases outside gene matches: 5. The CDR3 reads CASSDRARQPQHF. In DNA form, the CDR3 reads TGTGCCAGCAGTGACAGGGCTAGGCAGCCCCAGCATTTT.

The chain combines TRBV5-1 with TRBJ1-5, with TRBD1 identical over 8 bases. Germline V gene sequence: CDR1 SGHRS, CDR2 YFSETQ. The CDR3 consists of 14 residues. V shed 4 bases, J shed 7 bases, and the junction held 7 bases outside the gene matches. The CDR3 bases are TGCGCCAGCAGCCCCGGACAGGGAGGCCAGCCCCAGCATTTT. Translation gives CASSPGQGGQPQHF.

V usage is TRBV11-2 and J usage is TRBJ1-3, with 7 bases lining up with TRBD1. V dropped 3 bases and J dropped 3; count of bases not matched to a gene: 5. The germline CDR1 and CDR2 sequences are SGHAT and FQNNGV. The CDR3 is made up of 15 amino acids. The chain's CDR3 is CASSFSGTVGNTIYF. The CDR3 DNA reads TGTGCCAGCAGCTTTTCCGGGACAGTTGGAAACACCATATATTTT.